This record looks at one T cell receptor beta chain sequence and its context. These data come from a study of blood T cell repertoires in COVID-19. Across the whole study: PBMCs, B-cell-depleted T cells, or T cells were the source of the cDNA or gDNA that made up the material.

Per germline, CDR1 MNHEY and CDR2 SMNVEV (reference sequence). V gave up 6 bases and J gave up 1 base, with 10 bases separating them. The CDR3 has 13 residues. Measured with immunoSEQ multiplex PCR; TCRdb has only the in-frame clones, and not every one. The profile shows about 150,000 clones, 75% to 85% of them singletons. The specimen sequenced was peripheral blood. The TCR comes from a woman aged 45-65 years with acute or convalescent COVID-19. This sequence joins TRBV27 and TRBJ2-7; D call uncertain. This CDR3 reads CASSRDSSYEQYF. The CDR3 region has the DNA TGTGCCAGCAGCCGAGATAGTTCCTACGAGCAGTACTTC.